The 8 T cell receptor beta chains below come from one sample, sequenced in a study of shared clonotypes between healthy human individuals (dated by TCRdb to the early 2020s). CD8 naive samples were CD45RO-negative cells positively selected for CCR7, giving a CD45RA+CCR7+ population that excluded TemRA cells. Library construction relied on the immunoSEQ multiplex PCR assay. The immuneACCESS repertoire file appears here via TCRdb, limited to in-frame rearrangements. These files lack a portion of the clones; in checked studies, under half of the deficit traces to unresolved V genes, and the cause of the others is not known. Across this sample there are under 850,000 clones, with 90% to 95% seen only once. The top ten clonotypes cover 24% of the sample. Sequencing used naive CD8+ T cells sorted from blood. The cell subset or site tag for this specimen amounts to: CD45RA+CCR7+. These receptors originate from a young man in good health.

This clone was seen a single time. V usage is TRBV27 and J usage is TRBJ2-7; 11 nucleotides align to TRBD2. J was trimmed by 2 bases and V by 5 bases; bases with no gene match: 5. Germline V gene sequence: CDR1 MNHEY, CDR2 SMNVEV (reference sequence). The CDR3 covers 15 residues. CDR3 nucleotide sequence: TGTGCCAGCAGTGACGGGACTAGCGGCCCCTACGAGCAGTACTTC. Encoded protein: CASSDGTSGPYEQYF.

The V and J genes are TRBV6-1 and TRBJ2-7; 7 bases fit TRBD1. The CDR3 runs 17 residues. V lost 4 bases to trimming and J lost 6 bases; unmatched junction nucleotides: 18. CDR1 is MNHNS and CDR2 is SASEGT in the germline V gene. This chain's CDR3 is CASSASSRTGDPTEQYF. DNA of the CDR3: TGTGCCAGCAGTGCCTCATCCCGGACAGGAGACCCTACCGAGCAGTACTTC.

The J gene is TRBJ2-7, the V gene TRBV5-1; D is perhaps TRBD1 or TRBD2 (5 bases each). The CDR3 sequence is 13 residues long. CDR1 and CDR2 (germline): SGHRS, YFSETQ. V was cut by 3 bases and J by 1 base, with 8 bases left in between. Here the CDR3 DNA reads TGCGCCAGCAGCTGGGGACGGTCCTACGAGCAGTACTTC. It translates to CASSWGRSYEQYF.

The chain couples TRBV19 to TRBJ2-3; TRBD2 aligns across 12 bases. The CDR3 consists of 16 residues. With V trimmed by 6 bases and J by 2 bases, 6 bases remained unmatched. Germline V gives CDR1 LNHDA, CDR2 SQIVND (reference sequence). This CDR3 is CASRQGTSGFTDTQYF. The CDR3 DNA follows: TGTGCCAGTAGACAAGGGACTAGCGGGTTCACAGATACGCAGTATTTT. Together with reference TRBV19 and TRBJ2-3, the CDR3 gives the full variable domain: DGGITQSPKYLFRKEGQNVTLSCEQNLNHDAMYWYRQDPGQGLRLIYYSQIVNDFQKGDIAEGYSVSREKKESFPLTVTSAQKNPTAFYLCASRQGTSGFTDTQYFGPGTRLTVL.

The gene calls are TRBV10-3 and TRBJ1-1, with D perhaps matching TRBD1 (5 bases). The ends were cut back, 8 bases at V and 5 bases at J, with 12 bases in the middle. Germline CDR1 is ENHRY and CDR2 is SYGVKD. The CDR3 has 12 amino acids. DNA of the CDR3: TGTGCCATCTGTCCAGGGAATACTGAAGCTTTCTTT. Protein product: CAICPGNTEAFF.

V is TRBV5-4 and J is TRBJ2-1; 11 nucleotides align to TRBD2. The germline V gene has CDR1 SGHNT and CDR2 YYREEE (reference sequence). Germline trimming cut 7 bases from V and 6 bases from J; bases unmatched to any gene: 9. There are 15 residues in the CDR3. CDR3 nucleotide sequence: TGTGCCAGCGAAACTAGCGGGAGTTCCCCCAATGAGCAGTTCTTC. Its protein is CASETSGSSPNEQFF.

The sample holds one count of this clone. The rearrangement uses TRBV9 and TRBJ2-2; a possible D gene is TRBD2 (6 bases). The CDR3 runs to 15 residues. Trimming left V 3 bases short and J 4 bases short, with 13 bases between. CDR1 is SGDLS and CDR2 is YYNGEE in the germline V gene. This CDR3 reads CASSEEGYLTGELFF. CDR3 DNA: TGTGCCAGCAGCGAGGAGGGGTATCTCACCGGGGAGCTGTTTTTT.

The rearrangement uses TRBV10-2 and TRBJ1-2; 8 bases are a match to TRBD1. Germline-derived CDR1 and CDR2 are WSHSY and SAAADI. The CDR3 runs 13 residues. V lost 5 bases to trimming and J lost 8 bases; unmatched junction nucleotides: 7. DNA of the CDR3: TGCGCCAGCAGTCCAGGGGGCGTAATGGGCTACACCTTC. It translates to CASSPGGVMGYTF.